A selection of T cell receptor beta chains follows, all from one sample in a study of blood T cell repertoires in COVID-19. Libraries were prepared by immunoSEQ multiplex PCR; TCRdb keeps only in-frame clonotypes and omits some of them. The data hold around 49,000 clones, with 80% to 95% observed a single time. The sample was peripheral blood. The receptors stem from a man aged 55 to 70 with COVID-19, enrolled during active disease. Each CDR3 is given with its conserved first and last residue. Fields, in order: CDR3 length, clone size, D gene, J gene, V gene, CDR3 protein, CDR3 DNA. D genes are given only for firm matches. Clone sizes are given selectively: once, few, many, or a class where the clone is expanded.

15	-	-	TRBJ1-6	TRBV7-8	CASSLFGSYNSPLHF	TGTGCCAGCAGCTTATTCGGCTCCTATAATTCACCCCTCCACTTT
14	-	TRBD1	TRBJ1-6	TRBV27	CASSLRQGVSPLHF	TGTGCCAGCAGTTTGCGACAGGGGGTTTCACCCCTCCACTTT
15	-	-	TRBJ2-3	TRBV7-2	CASSFSDFLTDTQYF	TGTGCCAGCAGCTTTTCCGACTTTCTCACAGATACGCAGTATTTT
16	-	-	TRBJ1-3	TRBV6-2/TRBV6-3	CASSYDRTFSGNTIYF	TGTGCCAGCAGTTACGACAGGACCTTCTCTGGAAACACCATATATTTT
14	-	-	TRBJ2-7	TRBV5-5	CASSLERQTTEQYF	TGTGCCAGCAGCTTGGAGCGGCAAACCACCGAGCAGTACTTC
14	-	TRBD2	TRBJ2-3	TRBV6-4	CASRVAGGTDTQYF	TGTGCCAGCCGGGTCGCGGGGGGCACAGATACGCAGTATTTT
15	-	TRBD1	TRBJ1-2	TRBV30	CAWIKGQGRNYGYTF	TGTGCCTGGATTAAGGGACAGGGCCGGAACTATGGCTACACCTTC
13	-	-	TRBJ1-6	TRBV3-1/TRBV3-2	CASSPDRSSPLHF	TGTGCCAGCAGCCCTGACAGAAGCTCACCCCTCCACTTT
14	-	-	TRBJ2-3	TRBV10-1	CASSESQHTDTQYF	TGCGCCAGCAGTGAGTCGCAACACACAGATACGCAGTATTTT
11	-	-	TRBJ1-1	TRBV20-1	CSARAPAEAFF	TGCAGTGCTAGGGCTCCTGCTGAAGCTTTCTTT
15	-	TRBD1	TRBJ1-3	TRBV3-1/TRBV3-2	CASSSDRDSGNTIYF	TGTGCCAGCAGCTCCGACAGGGACTCTGGAAACACCATATATTTT
15	-	-	TRBJ2-2	TRBV6-2/TRBV6-3	CASSYTPINTGELFF	TGTGCCAGCAGTTACACTCCGATCAACACCGGGGAGCTGTTTTTT
16	-	TRBD2	TRBJ2-1	TRBV7-6	CASSPFGLAGLWGLFF	TGTGCCAGCAGCCCATTCGGACTAGCGGGATTATGGGGCCTGTTCTTC
15	once	TRBD1	TRBJ1-2	TRBV5-6	CASSLWDRVRYGYTF	TGTGCCAGCAGCTTATGGGACAGGGTCCGCTATGGCTACACCTTC
14	once	-	TRBJ1-2	TRBV5-1	CASSLVEGSYGYTF	TGCGCCAGCAGCTTGGTAGAGGGAAGCTATGGCTACACCTTC
13	-	TRBD1	TRBJ2-7	TRBV27	CASSGGTGYEQYF	TGTGCCAGCAGTGGGGGGACAGGCTACGAGCAGTACTTC
16	-	TRBD1	TRBJ1-6	TRBV18	CASSPPGQANNSPLHF	TGTGCCAGCTCACCACCGGGACAGGCGAATAATTCACCCCTCCACTTT
16	-	TRBD2	TRBJ2-3	TRBV5-4	CASSLRLAASTDTQYF	TGTGCCAGCAGCTTAAGACTAGCGGCTAGCACAGATACGCAGTATTTT
19	-	TRBD1	TRBJ1-4	TRBV4-3	CASSQGAPDRGRANEKLFF	TGCGCCAGCAGCCAGGGGGCACCGGACAGGGGGCGAGCTAATGAAAAACTGTTTTTT
11	-	TRBD1	TRBJ2-1	TRBV6-5	CASSLQGRQFF	TGTGCCAGCAGTCTACAGGGGAGGCAGTTCTTC
15	-	-	TRBJ1-4	TRBV6-5	CASSNFGGFNEKLFF	TGTGCCAGCAGCAACTTCGGGGGTTTTAATGAAAAACTGTTTTTT
15	-	TRBD1	TRBJ1-1	TRBV19	CASSISGGRNTEAFF	TGTGCCAGTAGTATTTCAGGGGGCAGGAACACTGAAGCTTTCTTT
13	-	-	TRBJ2-1	TRBV7-9	CASSRGTVGEQFF	TGTGCCAGCAGCCGGGGGACAGTAGGTGAGCAGTTCTTC
16	-	-	TRBJ2-7	TRBV5-8	CASSLAVVARTYEQYF	TGTGCCAGCAGCTTGGCAGTAGTAGCGCGAACCTACGAGCAGTACTTC
14	-	-	TRBJ2-7	TRBV28	CASTPGGSSYEQYF	TGTGCCAGCACCCCCGGAGGTTCCTCCTACGAGCAGTACTTC
13	-	-	TRBJ1-6	TRBV4-1	CASSQDIRSPLHF	TGCGCCAGCAGCCAAGATATCCGTTCACCCCTCCACTTT